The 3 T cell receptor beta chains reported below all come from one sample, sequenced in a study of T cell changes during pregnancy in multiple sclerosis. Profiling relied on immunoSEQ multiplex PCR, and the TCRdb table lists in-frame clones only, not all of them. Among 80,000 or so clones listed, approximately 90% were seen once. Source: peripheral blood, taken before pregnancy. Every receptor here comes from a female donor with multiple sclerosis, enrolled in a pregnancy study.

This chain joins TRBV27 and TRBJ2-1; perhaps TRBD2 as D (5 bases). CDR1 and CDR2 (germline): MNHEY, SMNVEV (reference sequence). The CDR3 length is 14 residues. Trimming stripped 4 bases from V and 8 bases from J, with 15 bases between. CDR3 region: CASSSLGLMDEQFF. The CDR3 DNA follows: TGTGCCAGCAGTTCTCTTGGACTGATGGATGAGCAGTTCTTC.

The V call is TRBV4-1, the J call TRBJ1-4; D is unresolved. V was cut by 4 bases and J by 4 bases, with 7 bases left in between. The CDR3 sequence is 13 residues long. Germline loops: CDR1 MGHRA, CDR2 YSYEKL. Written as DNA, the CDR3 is TGCGCCAGCAGCCCCCGTAGTAATGAAAAACTGTTTTTT. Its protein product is CASSPRSNEKLFF.

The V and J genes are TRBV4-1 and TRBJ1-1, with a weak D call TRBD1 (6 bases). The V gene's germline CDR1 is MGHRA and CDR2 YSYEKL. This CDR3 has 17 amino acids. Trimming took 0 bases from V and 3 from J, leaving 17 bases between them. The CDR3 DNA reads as TGCGCCAGCAGCCAAGATAACAGGGAGGGATTGGACACTGAAGCTTTCTTT. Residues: CASSQDNREGLDTEAFF.